This T cell receptor (beta chain) was found in a study of T cell responses to AZD1222 COVID-19 vaccine. Here immunoSEQ multiplex PCR was the method, and the copy in TCRdb shows in-frame clones only, minus some. The sample carries roughly 170,000 clones, around 88% recorded once. This clone was seen a handful of times. The CDR3 length is 13 residues. Trimming removed 3 bases at V and 10 bases at J, with 15 bases between. Per germline, CDR1 MNHNS and CDR2 SASEGT. This clonotype was sampled from an adult in good health. The source was peripheral blood, collected on day 0 of AZD1222 vaccination. The V call is TRBV6-1, the J call TRBJ1-1, with TRBD1 as a possible D gene (5 bases). The CDR3 bases are TGTGCCAGCAGTGATCGGGGACCCCTAGGAGCTTTCTTT. It codes for CASSDRGPLGAFF.